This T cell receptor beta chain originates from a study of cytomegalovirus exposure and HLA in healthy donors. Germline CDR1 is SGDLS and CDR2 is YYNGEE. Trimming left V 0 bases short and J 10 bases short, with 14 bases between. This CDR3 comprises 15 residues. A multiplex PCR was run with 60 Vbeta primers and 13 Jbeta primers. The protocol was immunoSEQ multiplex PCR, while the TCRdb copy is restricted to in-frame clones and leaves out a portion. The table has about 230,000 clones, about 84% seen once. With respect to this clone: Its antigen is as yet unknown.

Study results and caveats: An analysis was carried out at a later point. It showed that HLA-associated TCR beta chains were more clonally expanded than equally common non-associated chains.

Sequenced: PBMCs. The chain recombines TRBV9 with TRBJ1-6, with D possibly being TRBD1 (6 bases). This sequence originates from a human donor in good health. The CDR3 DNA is TGTGCCAGCAGCGTAGATCGGGGGGCTAGCTCACCCCTCCACTTT. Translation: CASSVDRGASSPLHF. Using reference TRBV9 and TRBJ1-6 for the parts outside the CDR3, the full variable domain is DSGVTQTPKHLITATGQRVTLRCSPRSGDLSVYWYQQSLDQGLQFLIQYYNGEERAKGNILERFSAQQFPDLHSELNLSSLELGDSALYFCASSVDRGASSPLHFGNGTRLTVT.